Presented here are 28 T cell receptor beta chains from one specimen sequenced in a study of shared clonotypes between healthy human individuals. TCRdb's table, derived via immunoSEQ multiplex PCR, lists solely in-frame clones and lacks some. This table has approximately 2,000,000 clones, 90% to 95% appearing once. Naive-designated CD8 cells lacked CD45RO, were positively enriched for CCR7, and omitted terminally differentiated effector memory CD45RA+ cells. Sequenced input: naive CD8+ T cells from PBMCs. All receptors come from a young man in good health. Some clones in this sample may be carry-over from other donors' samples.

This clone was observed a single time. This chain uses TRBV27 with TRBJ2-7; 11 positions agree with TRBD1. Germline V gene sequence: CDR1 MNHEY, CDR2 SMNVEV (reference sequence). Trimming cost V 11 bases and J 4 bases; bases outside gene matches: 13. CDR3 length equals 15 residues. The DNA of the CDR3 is TGTGCCTCCCCGCTACGGGACAGGGGGGCTTACGAGCAGTACTTC. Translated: CASPLRDRGAYEQYF.

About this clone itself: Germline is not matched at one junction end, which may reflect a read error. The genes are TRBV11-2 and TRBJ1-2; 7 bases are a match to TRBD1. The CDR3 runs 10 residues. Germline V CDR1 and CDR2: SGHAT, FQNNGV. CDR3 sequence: CASSSVDRTF. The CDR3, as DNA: TGTGCCAGCAGCTCCGTGGACAGGACTTTC.

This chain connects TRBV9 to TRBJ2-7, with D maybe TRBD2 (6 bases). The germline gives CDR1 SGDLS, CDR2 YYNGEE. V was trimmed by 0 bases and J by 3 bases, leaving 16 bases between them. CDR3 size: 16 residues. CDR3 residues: CASSVGVGGEHYEQYF. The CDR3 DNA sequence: TGTGCCAGCAGCGTAGGAGTTGGCGGGGAACACTACGAGCAGTACTTC.

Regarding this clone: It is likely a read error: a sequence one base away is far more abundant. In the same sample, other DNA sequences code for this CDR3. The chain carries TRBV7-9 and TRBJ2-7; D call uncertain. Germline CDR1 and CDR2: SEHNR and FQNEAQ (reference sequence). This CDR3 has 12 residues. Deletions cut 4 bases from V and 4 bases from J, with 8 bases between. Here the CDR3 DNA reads TGTGCCAGCAGCTCCGGACGGTACGAGCAGTACTTC. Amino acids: CASSSGRYEQYF.

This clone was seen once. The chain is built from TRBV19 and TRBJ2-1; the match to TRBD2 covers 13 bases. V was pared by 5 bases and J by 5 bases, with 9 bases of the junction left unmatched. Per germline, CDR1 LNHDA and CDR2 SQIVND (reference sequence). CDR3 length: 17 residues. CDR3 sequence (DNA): TGTGCCAGTAGTTCCGTGACCGGGACTAGCGGGGACAATGAGCAGTTCTTC. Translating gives CASSSVTGTSGDNEQFF.

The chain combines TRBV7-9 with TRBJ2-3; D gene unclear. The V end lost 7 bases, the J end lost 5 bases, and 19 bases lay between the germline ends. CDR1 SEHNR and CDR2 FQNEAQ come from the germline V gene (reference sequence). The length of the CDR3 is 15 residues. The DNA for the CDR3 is TGTGCCAGCACTCGGTTGGCGACGCGAGGAGATACGCAGTATTTT. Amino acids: CASTRLATRGDTQYF. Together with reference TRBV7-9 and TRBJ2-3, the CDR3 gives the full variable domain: DTGVSQNPRHKITKRGQNVTFRCDPISEHNRLYWYRQTLGQGPEFLTYFQNEAQLEKSRLLSDRFSAERPKGSFSTLEIQRTEQGDSAMYLCASTRLATRGDTQYFGPGTRLTVL.

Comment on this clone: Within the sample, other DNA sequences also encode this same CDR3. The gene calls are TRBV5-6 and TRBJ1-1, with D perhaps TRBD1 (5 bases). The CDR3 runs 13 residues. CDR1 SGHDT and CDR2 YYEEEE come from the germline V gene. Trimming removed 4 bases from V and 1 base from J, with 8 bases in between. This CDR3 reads CASSRGPNTEAFF. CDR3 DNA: TGTGCCAGCAGCCGGGGACCGAACACTGAAGCTTTCTTT.

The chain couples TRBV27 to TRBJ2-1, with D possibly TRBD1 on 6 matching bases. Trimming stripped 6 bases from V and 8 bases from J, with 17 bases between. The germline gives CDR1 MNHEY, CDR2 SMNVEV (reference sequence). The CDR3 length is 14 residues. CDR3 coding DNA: TGTGCCAGCAGCCCCTGGGACATGGGATATGAGCAGTTCTTC. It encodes CASSPWDMGYEQFF.

The chain's CDR3 is CATSRGDRVDEKLFF. The CDR3 DNA follows: TGTGCCACCAGCAGAGGGGACAGGGTGGATGAAAAACTGTTTTTT. The chain has TRBV15 and TRBJ1-4; 9 bases match TRBD1. The CDR3 sequence is 15 residues long. V lost 1 base, J lost 6 bases, and 3 bases stayed unmatched. The germline V gene has CDR1 LNHNV and CDR2 YYDKDF (reference sequence).

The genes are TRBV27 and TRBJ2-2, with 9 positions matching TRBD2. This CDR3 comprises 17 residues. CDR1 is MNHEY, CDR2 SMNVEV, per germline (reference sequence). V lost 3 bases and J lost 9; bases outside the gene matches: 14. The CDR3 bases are TGTGCCAGCAGTTTTCATCTCCGGCTAGCGGGACTCCGGGAGCTGTTTTTT. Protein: CASSFHLRLAGLRELFF.

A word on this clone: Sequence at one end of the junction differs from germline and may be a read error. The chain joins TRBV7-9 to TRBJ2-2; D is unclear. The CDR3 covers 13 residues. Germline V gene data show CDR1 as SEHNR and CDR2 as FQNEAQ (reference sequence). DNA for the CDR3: TGTGACAGCCGCAGGTTAGGAACCGGGGAGCTGTTTTTT. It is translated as CDSRRLGTGELFF.

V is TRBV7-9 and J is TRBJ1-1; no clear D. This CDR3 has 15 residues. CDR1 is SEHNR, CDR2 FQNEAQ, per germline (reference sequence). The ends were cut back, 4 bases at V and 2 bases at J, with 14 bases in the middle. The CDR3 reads CASSSWEDGNTEAFF. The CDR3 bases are TGTGCCAGCAGCTCCTGGGAGGACGGCAACACTGAAGCTTTCTTT.

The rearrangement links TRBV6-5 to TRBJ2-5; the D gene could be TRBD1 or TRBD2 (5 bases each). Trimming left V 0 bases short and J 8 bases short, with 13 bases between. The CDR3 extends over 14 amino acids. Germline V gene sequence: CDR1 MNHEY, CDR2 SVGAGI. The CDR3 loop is CASSYSRDRDTQYF. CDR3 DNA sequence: TGTGCCAGCAGTTACTCCAGGGACCGGGATACCCAGTACTTC.

CDR3 amino acids: CASSLYYGSSTDTQYF. CDR3 DNA sequence: TGTGCCAGCAGTTTATATTACGGGTCTAGCACAGATACGCAGTATTTT. This chain uses TRBV27 with TRBJ2-3; D unclear. Trimming stripped 1 base from V and 0 bases from J, with 11 bases between. This CDR3 spans 16 amino acids. Germline CDR1 is MNHEY and CDR2 is SMNVEV (reference sequence).

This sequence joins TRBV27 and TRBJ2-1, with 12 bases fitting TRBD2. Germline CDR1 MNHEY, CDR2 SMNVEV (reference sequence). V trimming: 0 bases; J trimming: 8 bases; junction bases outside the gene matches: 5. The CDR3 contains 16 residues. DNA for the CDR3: TGTGCCAGCAGTTTATCGCTAGCGGGAGGGTGGGATGAGCAGTTCTTC. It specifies CASSLSLAGGWDEQFF.

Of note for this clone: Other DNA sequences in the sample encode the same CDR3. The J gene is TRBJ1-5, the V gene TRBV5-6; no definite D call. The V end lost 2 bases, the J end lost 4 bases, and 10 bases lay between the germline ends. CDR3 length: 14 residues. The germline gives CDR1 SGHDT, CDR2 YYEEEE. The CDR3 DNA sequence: TGTGCCAGCAGCTTTGGTAGATCAAATCAGCCCCAGCATTTT. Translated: CASSFGRSNQPQHF.

CDR3 region: CASSLVRTYEQYF. The CDR3 coding sequence is TGTGCCAGCAGCTTAGTCAGGACCTACGAGCAGTACTTC. The V and J genes are TRBV7-9 and TRBJ2-7, with D unclear. The germline CDR1 and CDR2 sequences are SEHNR and FQNEAQ (reference sequence). Trimming cost V 1 base and J 2 bases, with 6 bases left between them. This CDR3 has 13 residues.

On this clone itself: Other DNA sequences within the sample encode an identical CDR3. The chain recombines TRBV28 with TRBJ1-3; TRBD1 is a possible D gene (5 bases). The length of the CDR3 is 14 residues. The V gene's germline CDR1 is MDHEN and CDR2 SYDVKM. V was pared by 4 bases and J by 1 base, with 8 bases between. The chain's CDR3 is CASSSGTSGNTIYF. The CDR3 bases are TGTGCCAGCAGTTCCGGGACTTCTGGAAACACCATATATTTT.

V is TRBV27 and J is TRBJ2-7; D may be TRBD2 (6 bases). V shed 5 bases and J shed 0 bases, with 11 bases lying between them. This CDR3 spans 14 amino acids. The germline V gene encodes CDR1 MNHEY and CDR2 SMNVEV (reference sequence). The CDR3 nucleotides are TGTGCCAGCAGTCAAGGGACTTTCTCCTACGAGCAGTACTTC. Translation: CASSQGTFSYEQYF.

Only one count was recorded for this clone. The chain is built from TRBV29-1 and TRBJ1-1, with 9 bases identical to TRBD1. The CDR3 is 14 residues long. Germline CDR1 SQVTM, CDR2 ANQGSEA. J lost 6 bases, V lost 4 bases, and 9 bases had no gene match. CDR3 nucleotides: TGCAGCGTTGTCGTGGGACAGGGATTGCCTGAAGCTTTCTTT. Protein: CSVVVGQGLPEAFF.

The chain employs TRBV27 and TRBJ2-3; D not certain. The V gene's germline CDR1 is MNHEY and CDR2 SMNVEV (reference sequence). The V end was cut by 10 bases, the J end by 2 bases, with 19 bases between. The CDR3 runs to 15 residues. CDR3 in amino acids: CATRPRLDNTDTQYF. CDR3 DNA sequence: TGTGCCACCCGACCAAGACTCGACAACACAGATACGCAGTATTTT.

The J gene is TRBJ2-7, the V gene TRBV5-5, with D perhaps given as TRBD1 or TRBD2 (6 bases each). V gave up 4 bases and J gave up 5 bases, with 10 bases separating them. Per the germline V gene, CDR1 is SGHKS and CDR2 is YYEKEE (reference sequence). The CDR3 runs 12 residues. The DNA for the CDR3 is TGTGCCAGCAGCGGAGGGGGGAACGAGCAGTACTTC. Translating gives CASSGGGNEQYF. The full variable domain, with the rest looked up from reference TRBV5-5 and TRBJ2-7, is DAGVTQSPTHLIKTRGQQVTLRCSPISGHKSVSWYQQVLGQGPQFIFQYYEKEERGRGNFPDRFSARQFPNYSSELNVNALLLGDSALYLCASSGGGNEQYFGPGTRLTVT.

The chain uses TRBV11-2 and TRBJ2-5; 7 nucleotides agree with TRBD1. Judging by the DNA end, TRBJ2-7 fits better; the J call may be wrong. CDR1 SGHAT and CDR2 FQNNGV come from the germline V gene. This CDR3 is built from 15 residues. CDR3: CASSSEGQSYNEQYF. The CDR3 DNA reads TGTGCCAGCAGCTCCGAGGGACAGTCTTATAACGAGCAGTACTTC.

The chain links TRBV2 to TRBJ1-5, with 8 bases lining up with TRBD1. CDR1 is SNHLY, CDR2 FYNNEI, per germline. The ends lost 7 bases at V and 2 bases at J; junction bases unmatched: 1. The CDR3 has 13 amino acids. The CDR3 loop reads CASKTGGNQPQHF. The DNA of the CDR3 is TGTGCCAGCAAGACAGGGGGCAATCAGCCCCAGCATTTT.

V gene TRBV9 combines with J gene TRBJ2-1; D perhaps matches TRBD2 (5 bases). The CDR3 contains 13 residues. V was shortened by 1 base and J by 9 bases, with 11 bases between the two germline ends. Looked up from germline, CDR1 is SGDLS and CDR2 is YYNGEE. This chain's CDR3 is CASSVYPGIEQFF. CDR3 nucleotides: TGTGCCAGCAGCGTATACCCGGGGATTGAGCAGTTCTTC.

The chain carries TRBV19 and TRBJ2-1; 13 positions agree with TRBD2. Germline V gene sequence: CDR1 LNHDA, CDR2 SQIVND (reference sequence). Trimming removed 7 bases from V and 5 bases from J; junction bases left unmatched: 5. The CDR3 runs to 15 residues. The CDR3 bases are TGTGCCAGTACCGTACTAGCGGGAGGGGACAATGAGCAGTTCTTC. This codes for CASTVLAGGDNEQFF.

CDR3 protein: CASSSGGNEQYF. The DNA of the CDR3 is TGTGCCAGCAGTTCCGGGGGAAACGAGCAGTACTTC. The chain joins TRBV6-5 to TRBJ2-7, with D possibly matching TRBD2 (6 bases). Germline assignment: CDR1 MNHEY and CDR2 SVGAGI. V was clipped by 4 bases and J by 5 bases, with 9 bases between them. The CDR3 length is 12 residues.

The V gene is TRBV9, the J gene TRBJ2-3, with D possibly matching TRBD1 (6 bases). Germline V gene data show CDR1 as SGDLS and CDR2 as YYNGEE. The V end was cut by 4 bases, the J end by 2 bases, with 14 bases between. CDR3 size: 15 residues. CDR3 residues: CASSTRTENTDTQYF. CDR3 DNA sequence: TGTGCCAGCAGCACCCGGACAGAAAACACAGATACGCAGTATTTT.